These 29 T cell receptor beta chains originate from one sample sequenced in a study of STAT3 mutations in large granular lymphocyte leukemia. Study findings and constraints: Every T-cell large granular lymphocyte leukemia patient had at least one immunodominant TCR beta clonotype.

The antigens for these receptors are not known. Here immunoSEQ multiplex PCR was the method, and the copy in TCRdb shows in-frame clones only, minus some. The repertoire consists of roughly 9,400 clones, with roughly 90% occurring once and the leading ten covering 55% to 75%. The sequenced sample consisted of peripheral blood mononuclear cells. The receptors derive from a man in his fifties or sixties with T-cell large granular lymphocyte leukemia. Some clones in this sample may be carry-over from other donors' samples.

This chain joins TRBV29-1 and TRBJ2-1; TRBD1 aligns across 8 bases. V lost 7 bases and J lost 1; bases outside the gene matches: 6. This CDR3 comprises 14 residues. Germline loops: CDR1 SQVTM, CDR2 ANQGSEA. The chain's CDR3 is CSALGQGSYNEQFF. The CDR3 DNA follows: TGCAGCGCTCTCGGACAGGGTTCCTACAATGAGCAGTTCTTC.

V gene TRBV5-1 combines with J gene TRBJ1-1; tentative D call: TRBD1 (5 bases). The V gene's germline CDR1 is SGHRS and CDR2 YFSETQ. The V and J ends lost 0 bases and 1 base respectively, with 10 bases between them. This CDR3 is built from 15 residues. CDR3 DNA: TGCGCCAGCAGCTTGGCTCCGGGGACGAACACTGAAGCTTTCTTT. This sequence encodes CASSLAPGTNTEAFF.

V gene TRBV5-1 combines with J gene TRBJ2-6; D is unresolved. The CDR3 sequence is 14 residues long. V was shortened by 1 base and J by 0 bases, with 2 bases between the two germline ends. Per germline, CDR1 SGHRS and CDR2 YFSETQ. The CDR3 bases are TGCGCCAGCAGCTTGATCTCTGGGGCCAACGTCCTGACTTTC. It translates to CASSLISGANVLTF.

The gene calls are TRBV11-2 and TRBJ2-7; no clear D. Trimming shortened V by 4 bases and J by 6 bases, and 10 bases separated the two germline ends. CDR1 and CDR2 from the germline V gene are SGHAT and FQNNGV. This CDR3 is built from 12 residues. The CDR3 DNA reads TGTGCCAGCAGCTGGGGATCCGGCGAGCAGTACTTC. This gives the protein CASSWGSGEQYF.

V usage is TRBV18 and J usage is TRBJ1-1; D not resolved. The CDR3 is 13 amino acids. Trimming stripped 2 bases from V and 3 bases from J, with 7 bases between. Germline values: CDR1 KGHSH, CDR2 LQKENI. CDR3: CASSPRADTEAFF. CDR3 DNA: TGTGCCAGCTCACCAAGGGCGGACACTGAAGCTTTCTTT. The full variable domain, completed using reference TRBV18 and TRBJ1-1, is NAGVMQNPRHLVRRRGQEARLRCSPMKGHSHVYWYRQLPEEGLKFMVYLQKENIIDESGMPKERFSAEFPKEGPSILRIQQVVRGDSAAYFCASSPRADTEAFFGQGTRLTVV.

The chain joins TRBV18 to TRBJ2-3; no clear D. The germline V gene encodes CDR1 KGHSH and CDR2 LQKENI. The ends were cut back, 3 bases at V and 5 bases at J, with 6 bases in the middle. CDR3 length equals 12 residues. The CDR3 loop reads CASSPSGDTQYF. In nucleotides, the CDR3 is TGTGCCAGCTCACCCTCGGGAGATACGCAGTATTTT.

This chain joins TRBV6-5 and TRBJ1-1; D is perhaps TRBD1 (5 bases). The germline CDR1 and CDR2 sequences are MNHEY and SVGAGI. The CDR3 extends over 13 amino acids. V lost 7 bases to trimming and J lost 1 base, with 10 bases between them. CDR3 nucleotide sequence: TGTGCCAGCAACCTGGGGCAGAACACTGAAGCTTTCTTT. Amino acids: CASNLGQNTEAFF.

This chain joins TRBV6-1 and TRBJ2-5; D is uncertain. This CDR3 contains 14 residues. The V end lost 1 base, the J end lost 1 base, and 7 bases lay between the germline ends. In germline, CDR1 is MNHNS, CDR2 SASEGT. The chain's CDR3 is CASSEGRPQETQYF. The CDR3 DNA reads as TGTGCCAGCAGTGAAGGACGGCCCCAAGAGACCCAGTACTTC.

This sequence joins TRBV5-4 and TRBJ2-3; D is uncertain. Germline CDR1 SGHNT, CDR2 YYREEE (reference sequence). This CDR3 has 15 residues. Trimming pared 1 base from V and 4 bases from J, leaving 13 bases between. DNA of the CDR3: TGTGCCAGCAGCTTGCGCGTAATTGTGTCAGATACGCAGTATTTT. It encodes CASSLRVIVSDTQYF.

The chain joins TRBV19 to TRBJ2-3, with 7 bases fitting TRBD1. The CDR3 has 15 residues. CDR1 LNHDA and CDR2 SQIVND come from the germline V gene (reference sequence). The J segment lost 1 base and the V segment lost 0 bases, leaving 1 base of the junction unmatched. The CDR3 DNA reads as TGTGCCAGTAGTATAGAAGGGACAGGCACAGATACGCAGTATTTT. This sequence encodes CASSIEGTGTDTQYF.

CDR3 protein: CASSYPGGTGDDEQFF. For the CDR3, the DNA is TGTGCCAGCAGTTACCCTGGGGGGACGGGAGACGATGAGCAGTTCTTC. The chain has TRBV6-6 and TRBJ2-1; D possibly corresponds to TRBD2 (6 bases). The CDR3 is 16 residues long. Germline-derived CDR1 and CDR2 are MNHNY and SVGAGI (reference sequence). V was clipped by 2 bases and J by 8 bases, with 19 bases between them.

V and J are TRBV7-2 and TRBJ2-2; D gene uncertain. The CDR3 contains 12 residues. Trimming cost V 4 bases and J 5 bases, with 5 bases left between them. The V gene's germline CDR1 is SGHTA and CDR2 FQGNSA. The CDR3 DNA sequence: TGTGCCAGCAGCTCTCGGACCGGGGAGCTGTTTTTT. Protein sequence: CASSSRTGELFF.

The V and J genes are TRBV5-6 and TRBJ1-1, with D maybe TRBD1 (5 bases). Germline V gene lookup returns CDR1 SGHDT and CDR2 YYEEEE. Trimming left V 4 bases short and J 4 bases short, with 20 bases between. The CDR3 is 16 amino acids. The CDR3 region is CASSKNGAAGPTEAFF. The CDR3, as DNA: TGTGCCAGCAGCAAAAACGGGGCCGCGGGACCCACTGAAGCTTTCTTT.

This chain links TRBV19 with TRBJ1-4; 9 bases map to TRBD1. Germline assignment: CDR1 LNHDA and CDR2 SQIVND (reference sequence). The V and J ends lost 6 bases and 7 bases, in that order; junction bases with no gene match: 3. The CDR3 covers 13 residues. The CDR3 loop is CASSPDRGEKLFF. The CDR3 DNA reads as TGTGCCAGTAGCCCGGACAGGGGTGAAAAACTGTTTTTT.

V gene TRBV6-1 combines with J gene TRBJ2-3; maybe TRBD2 (6 bases). Germline CDR1 MNHNS, CDR2 SASEGT. The germline V and J ends were trimmed by 2 bases and 0 bases, with 15 bases remaining between them. The CDR3 runs to 17 residues. CDR3 bases: TGTGCCAGCAGTGAAACGGGGCGGGGTCCTAGCACAGATACGCAGTATTTT. Amino acid sequence: CASSETGRGPSTDTQYF.

This sequence joins TRBV19 and TRBJ1-4, with a tentative D call TRBD1 (5 bases). The CDR3 has 16 amino acids. Per germline, CDR1 LNHDA and CDR2 SQIVND (reference sequence). V lost 4 bases and J 3 bases, leaving 15 bases between the germline ends. The CDR3 sequence: CASSRPVGGANEKLFF. In DNA, the CDR3 is TGTGCCAGTAGTAGGCCCGTTGGGGGGGCTAATGAAAAACTGTTTTTT.

V usage is TRBV30 and J usage is TRBJ1-1, with a weak D call TRBD1 (6 bases). Germline CDR1 reads GTSNPN; CDR2 reads SVGIG (reference sequence). The V end was cut by 5 bases, the J end by 10 bases, with 20 bases between. The CDR3 covers 13 residues. The CDR3 DNA reads TGTGCCTGGTCCCAATGGGGGGGCCTACGAGCTTTCTTT. It translates to CAWSQWGGLRAFF. Together with reference TRBV30 and TRBJ1-1, the CDR3 gives the full variable domain: SQTIHQWPATLVQPVGSPLSLECTVEGTSNPNLYWYRQAAGRGLQLLFYSVGIGQISSEVPQNLSASRPQDRQFILSSKKLLLSDSGFYLCAWSQWGGLRAFFGQGTRLTVV.

The chain joins TRBV25-1 to TRBJ1-1; TRBD1 is a possible D gene (5 bases). V lost 5 bases, J lost 5 bases, and 15 bases lay in between. Per the germline V gene, CDR1 is MGHDK and CDR2 is SYGVNS. CDR3 length equals 14 residues. The CDR3 region is CASSWGGDGTEAFF. CDR3 DNA: TGTGCCAGCAGTTGGGGGGGGGACGGGACTGAAGCTTTCTTT.

The chain combines TRBV14 with TRBJ1-4; D uncertain. The length of the CDR3 is 15 residues. Trimming left V 0 bases short and J 11 bases short, with 16 bases between. CDR1 and CDR2 (germline): SGHDN, FVKESK. This CDR3 reads CASSQDLMGPGKLFF. The CDR3 bases are TGTGCCAGCAGCCAAGATCTAATGGGCCCGGGGAAACTGTTTTTT.

The chain employs TRBV10-3 and TRBJ2-6, with D maybe TRBD2 (6 bases). Trimming pared 6 bases from V and 3 bases from J, leaving 15 bases between. The CDR3 is 16 residues long. Germline CDR1 is ENHRY and CDR2 is SYGVKD. CDR3 sequence (DNA): TGTGCCATCAGGTGGGACTCTCGTGGTGGGGCCAACGTCCTGACTTTC. Amino acid sequence: CAIRWDSRGGANVLTF.

The chain uses TRBV5-1 and TRBJ2-3, with D possibly matching TRBD2 (6 bases). Germline V gene sequence: CDR1 SGHRS, CDR2 YFSETQ. Trimming removed 4 bases from V and 1 base from J, with 16 bases in between. The CDR3 is 16 residues long. The CDR3 sequence: CASSRPGTGGTDTQYF. As DNA, the CDR3 is TGCGCCAGCAGCCGACCCGGGACGGGGGGCACAGATACGCAGTATTTT.

The rearrangement joins TRBV5-4 to TRBJ1-2; D is uncertain. The CDR3 consists of 13 residues. Germline CDR1 SGHNT, CDR2 YYREEE (reference sequence). Trimming stripped 4 bases from V and 7 bases from J, with 14 bases between. Here the CDR3 DNA reads TGTGCCAGCAGCCCTGGTTCCTCTGGTGGCTACACCTTC. Amino acids: CASSPGSSGGYTF.

The chain has TRBV29-1 and TRBJ1-2; D not resolved. Germline V gene data show CDR1 as SQVTM and CDR2 as ANQGSEA. The CDR3 consists of 11 residues. Trimming removed 4 bases at V and 9 bases at J, with 12 bases between. CDR3: CSVVEEGRYTF. Here the CDR3 DNA reads TGCAGCGTTGTTGAAGAGGGTCGCTACACCTTC.

This clone occurred a few times. The V and J genes are TRBV7-3 and TRBJ1-2; 7 bases are shared with TRBD1. This CDR3 contains 13 residues. V was clipped by 2 bases and J by 6 bases; unmatched bases: 3. Germline CDR1 is SGHTA and CDR2 is FQGTGA. The CDR3: CASSLRQGDGYTF. CDR3 DNA sequence: TGTGCCAGCAGCTTACGTCAGGGGGATGGCTACACCTTC.

The chain is built from TRBV30 and TRBJ1-5, with 10 bases aligning to TRBD1. V lost 4 bases to trimming and J lost 4 bases; unmatched junction nucleotides: 7. Germline CDR1 GTSNPN, CDR2 SVGIG (reference sequence). The CDR3 is 15 residues long. CDR3 amino acids: CAWKQGTGANQPQHF. CDR3 in DNA: TGTGCCTGGAAACAAGGGACAGGGGCAAATCAGCCCCAGCATTTT.

This clone has only a few counts. The genes are TRBV7-2 and TRBJ2-1, with TRBD2 as a possible D gene (5 bases). Germline V lookup: CDR1 SGHTA, CDR2 FQGNSA. This CDR3 is 13 amino acids long. V was pared by 8 bases and J by 3 bases, with 11 bases between. The CDR3 bases are TGTGCCAGCCGTGAGGGCGTCTACAATGAGCAGTTCTTC. Its protein product is CASREGVYNEQFF.

The gene calls are TRBV30 and TRBJ1-1, with D perhaps matching TRBD1 (6 bases). Trimming left V 7 bases short and J 2 bases short, with 14 bases between. The CDR3 consists of 13 residues. Germline assignment: CDR1 GTSNPN and CDR2 SVGIG (reference sequence). As DNA, the CDR3 is TGTGCCTCCTTGAAGGACAGTAACACTGAAGCTTTCTTT. This encodes CASLKDSNTEAFF.

The chain employs TRBV5-1 and TRBJ1-2; D is undetermined. This CDR3 is built from 15 residues. Between the trimmed V and J ends, which lost 3 bases and 1 base, there was a span of 13 bases. Germline assignment: CDR1 SGHRS and CDR2 YFSETQ. CDR3 protein: CASSSQDAGNYGYTF. The CDR3 bases are TGCGCCAGCAGCTCCCAAGACGCGGGTAACTATGGCTACACCTTC.

This rearrangement joins TRBV19 to TRBJ2-2; 10 nucleotides match TRBD2. There are 16 residues in the CDR3. Germline CDR1 is LNHDA and CDR2 is SQIVND (reference sequence). Losses at the gene ends were 6 bases for V and 5 bases for J; bases not matched to a gene: 9. CDR3: CASRSSGSERTGELFF. In DNA form, the CDR3 reads TGTGCCAGTAGATCTAGCGGGAGCGAGAGGACCGGGGAGCTGTTTTTT.